Listed below are T cell receptor beta chains from one sample, sequenced in a study of human T cells and chemical hapten exposure. Via MiXCR, TCRdb re-called the RACE reads, giving one row per CDR3 protein. The table lists approximately 400,000 distinct CDR3 sequences, approximately 5.1% of them singletons, with approximately 2.8% in the top ten. The material sequenced was whole blood, taken in connection with sensitization to the hapten diphenylcyclopropenone (DPC). The receptors stem from a woman aged 45-65 years with alopecia areata. Some clones in this sample may be carry-over from other donors' samples. Both conserved end residues are part of each CDR3. The order of the fields is V gene, clone size, J gene, D gene, CDR3 DNA, CDR3 protein. D genes are given only for firm matches. Only some rows state a clone size, as once, few, many or a class for expanded clones.

v_gene: TRBV2
abundance: many
j_gene: TRBJ2-2
d_gene: -
CDR3nt: TGTGCCAGCAGTGATCCCGGGACACAGAACACCGGGGAGCTGTTTTTT
CDR3aa: CASSDPGTQNTGELFF

v_gene: TRBV2
abundance: -
j_gene: TRBJ1-3
d_gene: -
CDR3nt: TGTGCCAGCTTAGCAGGGCTCTCTGGAAACACCATATATTTT
CDR3aa: CASLAGLSGNTIYF

v_gene: TRBV7-9
abundance: few
j_gene: TRBJ1-1
d_gene: TRBD1
CDR3nt: TGTGCCAGCAGCTCGTTCCCCGGGACAGCGAACACTGAAGCTTTCTTT
CDR3aa: CASSSFPGTANTEAFF

v_gene: TRBV28
abundance: few
j_gene: TRBJ1-4
d_gene: -
CDR3nt: TGTGCCAGCAACACAGGGTTCGATAATGAAAAACTGTTTTTT
CDR3aa: CASNTGFDNEKLFF

v_gene: TRBV6-5
abundance: many
j_gene: TRBJ2-7
d_gene: -
CDR3nt: TGTGCCAGCAGTTACTCGAGTGCTCCATCCTACGAGCAGTACTTC
CDR3aa: CASSYSSAPSYEQYF

v_gene: TRBV5-1
abundance: many
j_gene: TRBJ2-1
d_gene: TRBD2
CDR3nt: TGCGCCAGCATTAGCGGGAGCTCCTACAATGAGCAGTTCTTC
CDR3aa: CASISGSSYNEQFF

v_gene: TRBV29-1
abundance: many
j_gene: TRBJ2-3
d_gene: -
CDR3nt: TGCAGCGTTGTAAGTCGAACCACAGATACGCAGTATTTT
CDR3aa: CSVVSRTTDTQYF

v_gene: TRBV3-1
abundance: many
j_gene: TRBJ2-1
d_gene: -
CDR3nt: TGTGCCAGCAGCCCGAGTCTAGGCCATGAGCAGTTCTTC
CDR3aa: CASSPSLGHEQFF

v_gene: TRBV6-5
abundance: many
j_gene: TRBJ2-2
d_gene: TRBD1
CDR3nt: TGTGCCAGCAGTTCACCCGGGACAGGGCTTATCCGGGAGCTGTTTTTT
CDR3aa: CASSSPGTGLIRELFF

v_gene: TRBV4-3
abundance: many
j_gene: TRBJ2-1
d_gene: -
CDR3nt: TGCGCCAGCAGCCAAGATGGAATTTGGGACCTTAACAATGAGCAGTTCTTC
CDR3aa: CASSQDGIWDLNNEQFF

v_gene: TRBV6-5
abundance: -
j_gene: TRBJ1-2
d_gene: -
CDR3nt: TGTGCCAGCAGTTACTCACCCGACATCCCCGGCTACACCTTC
CDR3aa: CASSYSPDIPGYTF

v_gene: TRBV12-3/TRBV12-4
abundance: few
j_gene: TRBJ2-1
d_gene: TRBD1
CDR3nt: TGTGCCAGCAGTTTCGACAGGGGGCCGGAGTTCTTC
CDR3aa: CASSFDRGPEFF

v_gene: TRBV10-3
abundance: -
j_gene: TRBJ2-3
d_gene: -
CDR3nt: TGTGCCATCAGTGGGATTAGCACAGATACGCAGTATTTT
CDR3aa: CAISGISTDTQYF

v_gene: TRBV4-1
abundance: many
j_gene: TRBJ1-5
d_gene: -
CDR3nt: TGCGCCAGCAGCCAAGATCGGGGCCTAGGAAATCAGCCCCAGCATTTT
CDR3aa: CASSQDRGLGNQPQHF

v_gene: TRBV10-3
abundance: many
j_gene: TRBJ2-3
d_gene: -
CDR3nt: TGTGCCACCCGGGCTAGAGGGGCCGTTGGAGCAGATACGCAGTATTTT
CDR3aa: CATRARGAVGADTQYF

v_gene: TRBV20-1
abundance: many
j_gene: TRBJ1-5
d_gene: TRBD1
CDR3nt: TGCAGTGCTAGGCCCGGGACAGGCAATCAGCCCCAGCATTTT
CDR3aa: CSARPGTGNQPQHF

v_gene: TRBV19
abundance: -
j_gene: TRBJ1-2
d_gene: TRBD1
CDR3nt: TGTGCCAGTAGTATAGATGGACAGGGGGCAACTGGCTACACCTTC
CDR3aa: CASSIDGQGATGYTF

v_gene: TRBV5-4
abundance: few
j_gene: TRBJ1-6
d_gene: -
CDR3nt: TGTGCCAGCAGCTTGGGTGGCAGGGATTATTCACCCCTCCACTTT
CDR3aa: CASSLGGRDYSPLHF

v_gene: TRBV5-6
abundance: few
j_gene: TRBJ2-7
d_gene: TRBD1
CDR3nt: TGTGCCAGCAGCCGTCCCGGGACAGTCTCCTACGAGCAGTACTTC
CDR3aa: CASSRPGTVSYEQYF

v_gene: TRBV25-1
abundance: many
j_gene: TRBJ2-7
d_gene: -
CDR3nt: TGTGCCAGCAGCCCCTTTTTGGCGGGCAAGCCAGGGCTCTACGAGCAGTACTTC
CDR3aa: CASSPFLAGKPGLYEQYF

v_gene: TRBV27
abundance: -
j_gene: TRBJ2-3
d_gene: TRBD2
CDR3nt: TGTGCCAGCAGTTTCGGACTAGCGGGAGTTGATACGCAGTATTTT
CDR3aa: CASSFGLAGVDTQYF

v_gene: TRBV7-2
abundance: -
j_gene: TRBJ1-1
d_gene: TRBD1
CDR3nt: TGTGCCAGCAGCTTACCCACAGGGGCCACTGAAGCTTTCTTT
CDR3aa: CASSLPTGATEAFF

v_gene: TRBV24-1
abundance: -
j_gene: TRBJ2-3
d_gene: -
CDR3nt: TGTGCCACCAGTGAGGGATTTGTGGATACGCAGTATTTT
CDR3aa: CATSEGFVDTQYF

v_gene: TRBV3-1
abundance: many
j_gene: TRBJ2-7
d_gene: TRBD1
CDR3nt: TGTGCCAGCAGCCCCGGGGCAGGGGGTTTCAACGAGCAGTACTTC
CDR3aa: CASSPGAGGFNEQYF

v_gene: TRBV6-1
abundance: few
j_gene: TRBJ1-5
d_gene: -
CDR3nt: TGTGCCAGCAGGCCGACAGCTGATAGCAATCAGCCCCAGCATTTT
CDR3aa: CASRPTADSNQPQHF

v_gene: TRBV20-1
abundance: many
j_gene: TRBJ2-4
d_gene: -
CDR3nt: TGCAGTGTCACGGTCCGGAACATTCAGTACTTC
CDR3aa: CSVTVRNIQYF

v_gene: TRBV5-1
abundance: many
j_gene: TRBJ2-7
d_gene: TRBD1
CDR3nt: TGCGCCAGCAGCTTTGGGACAGGGGGTTACTACGAGCAGTACTTC
CDR3aa: CASSFGTGGYYEQYF

v_gene: TRBV5-1
abundance: few
j_gene: TRBJ1-4
d_gene: -
CDR3nt: TGCGCCAGCAGCTCAGGGAGTAATGAAAAACTGTTTTTT
CDR3aa: CASSSGSNEKLFF

v_gene: TRBV7-7
abundance: -
j_gene: TRBJ2-7
d_gene: -
CDR3nt: TGTGCCAGCAGCCCGGGACCCAATTCCTACGAGCAGTACTTC
CDR3aa: CASSPGPNSYEQYF

v_gene: TRBV3-1
abundance: many
j_gene: TRBJ1-1
d_gene: -
CDR3nt: TGTGCCAGCAGCCAAGGCGGGGACATGGAAGCTTTCTTT
CDR3aa: CASSQGGDMEAFF

v_gene: TRBV6-6
abundance: -
j_gene: TRBJ2-7
d_gene: -
CDR3nt: TGTGCCAGCAGTTGGTCCTACGAGCAGTACTTC
CDR3aa: CASSWSYEQYF

v_gene: TRBV10-3
abundance: many
j_gene: TRBJ2-5
d_gene: -
CDR3nt: TGTGCCATCAGTGGAAAGGGAGGAGGGGGCCAAGAGACCCAGTACTTC
CDR3aa: CAISGKGGGGQETQYF

v_gene: TRBV6-5
abundance: many
j_gene: TRBJ1-2
d_gene: -
CDR3nt: TGTGCCAGCACCCGCGCAGGCTCCTATGGCTACACCTTC
CDR3aa: CASTRAGSYGYTF

v_gene: TRBV7-9
abundance: few
j_gene: TRBJ2-7
d_gene: -
CDR3nt: TGTGCCAGCAGCCTATCCAAGGAGCAGTACTTC
CDR3aa: CASSLSKEQYF

v_gene: TRBV30
abundance: many
j_gene: TRBJ2-2
d_gene: TRBD1
CDR3nt: TGTGCCTGGAGTCTCATGACAGGGGGGACCGGGGAGCTGTTTTTT
CDR3aa: CAWSLMTGGTGELFF

v_gene: TRBV13
abundance: few
j_gene: TRBJ2-7
d_gene: -
CDR3nt: TGTGCCAGCAGCAAGGGGGGTTCCTACGAGCAGTACTTC
CDR3aa: CASSKGGSYEQYF

v_gene: TRBV30
abundance: -
j_gene: TRBJ1-1
d_gene: TRBD1
CDR3nt: TGTGCCTGGAGCTCCGGACAGGGGGCGACTGAAGCTTTCTTT
CDR3aa: CAWSSGQGATEAFF

v_gene: TRBV14
abundance: many
j_gene: TRBJ2-3
d_gene: -
CDR3nt: TGTGCCAGCAGCCAAGAGGTGGCGCCGGGGACAGATACGCAGTATTTT
CDR3aa: CASSQEVAPGTDTQYF

v_gene: TRBV30
abundance: many
j_gene: TRBJ1-5
d_gene: TRBD1
CDR3nt: TGTGCCTGCGGGACAGGGTCTGTTCAGCCCCAGCATTTT
CDR3aa: CACGTGSVQPQHF

v_gene: TRBV6-6
abundance: few
j_gene: TRBJ1-1
d_gene: -
CDR3nt: TGTGCCAGCAGTCAAGGGACGAGCACTGAAGCTTTCTTT
CDR3aa: CASSQGTSTEAFF

v_gene: TRBV2
abundance: -
j_gene: TRBJ1-5
d_gene: TRBD1
CDR3nt: TGTGCCAGCAGTGTGGGACAGGGGGCGCTTCAGCCCCAGCATTTT
CDR3aa: CASSVGQGALQPQHF

v_gene: TRBV2
abundance: few
j_gene: TRBJ2-5
d_gene: -
CDR3nt: TGTGCCAGCAGGGAGAGGGGGGACGAGACCCAGTACTTC
CDR3aa: CASRERGDETQYF

v_gene: TRBV5-1
abundance: -
j_gene: TRBJ2-1
d_gene: -
CDR3nt: TGCGCCAGCAGCCTAGACAATTCCTACAATGAGCAGTTCTTC
CDR3aa: CASSLDNSYNEQFF

v_gene: TRBV20-1
abundance: few
j_gene: TRBJ2-3
d_gene: TRBD2
CDR3nt: TGCAGTGCTAGACCCCCGGGGGTACTAGCGGGATATTTAGGGGATACGCAGTATTTT
CDR3aa: CSARPPGVLAGYLGDTQYF

v_gene: TRBV28
abundance: many
j_gene: TRBJ2-7
d_gene: -
CDR3nt: TGTGCCAGCAGTTTATCTCTCCCCTACGAGCAGTACTTC
CDR3aa: CASSLSLPYEQYF

v_gene: TRBV27
abundance: -
j_gene: TRBJ1-1
d_gene: -
CDR3nt: TGTGCCAGCAGTCCCTCCCGAGGACCGACCAACACTGAAGCTTTCTTT
CDR3aa: CASSPSRGPTNTEAFF

v_gene: TRBV7-2
abundance: many
j_gene: TRBJ2-7
d_gene: TRBD2
CDR3nt: TGTGCCAGCAGCTCGACGACTAGTCCTCGCGGGGGGTACGAGCAGTACTTC
CDR3aa: CASSSTTSPRGGYEQYF

v_gene: TRBV9
abundance: many
j_gene: TRBJ2-2
d_gene: -
CDR3nt: TGTGCCAGCAGCTCCGGTGGAGGACCCGGGGAGCTGTTTTTT
CDR3aa: CASSSGGGPGELFF

v_gene: TRBV11-3
abundance: -
j_gene: TRBJ2-3
d_gene: TRBD2
CDR3nt: TGTGCCAGCAGCTCCTATAAGACTAGCGGGGATACGCAGTATTTT
CDR3aa: CASSSYKTSGDTQYF

v_gene: TRBV12-5
abundance: -
j_gene: TRBJ2-7
d_gene: -
CDR3nt: TGTGCTAGTGGTTTGGGGACCTCCTACGAGCAGTACTTC
CDR3aa: CASGLGTSYEQYF

v_gene: TRBV6-1
abundance: -
j_gene: TRBJ1-4
d_gene: -
CDR3nt: TGTGCCAGCGTACGACTCCCGAATGAAAAACTGTTTTTT
CDR3aa: CASVRLPNEKLFF

v_gene: TRBV29-1
abundance: many
j_gene: TRBJ2-1
d_gene: TRBD2
CDR3nt: TGCAGCGTTGAAACGGGTAGCGGGTCCTACAATGAGCAGTTCTTC
CDR3aa: CSVETGSGSYNEQFF

v_gene: TRBV2
abundance: few
j_gene: TRBJ1-1
d_gene: TRBD1
CDR3nt: TGTGCCAGCAGTTTACGACAGGGGAACGCTGAAGCTTTCTTT
CDR3aa: CASSLRQGNAEAFF

v_gene: TRBV6-5
abundance: few
j_gene: TRBJ1-5
d_gene: -
CDR3nt: TGTGCCAGCAGTATGGGGCTGGGGCAGCCCCAGCATTTT
CDR3aa: CASSMGLGQPQHF